This TCR beta chain was sequenced during a study of OX40 agonist ivuxolimab in advanced cancers. For the wider study: Ivuxolimab was an agonistic, fully human IgG2 monoclonal antibody directed against OX40 (CD134), a costimulatory receptor. Partial responses occurred in three dose-escalation patients: two with cutaneous melanoma and one with hepatocellular carcinoma. Peripheral TCRbeta sequencing aimed to test whether ivuxolimab altered TCR sequence diversity and caused clonal T-cell expansion. Intravenous ivuxolimab was administered to patients every 2 weeks at six dose levels: 0.01, 0.1, 0.3, 1.5, 3 and 10 mg/kg. The paper describes the monotherapy dose-escalation part (N of about 47 patients) of the phase I trial of ivuxolimab. Patients were allowed to have had prior anti-PD-1, anti-PD-L1 or anti-CTLA-4 therapy, and 40% to 45% of the dose-escalation patients had been treated with checkpoint inhibitors. Of the approximately 53 patients in dose escalation, some 20 had hepatocellular carcinoma, some 15 had melanoma, 9 had renal cell carcinoma and 9 had head and neck cancer. In the dose-escalation cohort, 75% to 90% of patients were male, and the mean age was 60 years with a range of about 20 to 79.

Patients with autoimmune disease history or receiving systemic immunosuppression were excluded from the trial. Peripheral blood for TCR sequencing was collected from all dose cohorts at baseline, on cycle 4 day 1, and on cycle 7 day 1. Samples were obtained from an open-label, multicenter, first-in-human phase I dose-escalation trial of ivuxolimab. Adults with locally advanced or metastatic melanoma, renal cell carcinoma, hepatocellular carcinoma or head and neck squamous cell carcinoma were enrolled in the trial. CD4+ and CD8+ T cells were sorted separately from peripheral blood before TCR sequencing. The investigation overall reported the following: The antigen specificity of the clonally expanded peripheral T cells was not determined. After ivuxolimab, CD8+ T cells had more expanded clones than CD4+ T cells on average. In the 0.1-3.0 mg/kg groups, partial responders had among the lowest normalized peripheral clonal expansion, particularly in CD8+ T cells. At doses of 0.1 to 3.0 mg/kg, clonal expansion of both CD4+ and CD8+ blood T cells was observed from baseline to week 6. Low levels of normalized T-cell clonal expansion were also shown by some nonresponding patients.

Cut back by 5 bases and 8 bases, the V and J ends lie 18 bases apart. Spanning cysteine to phenylalanine, the CDR3 consists of 14 amino acids. Just CDR3 DNA is preserved here, 42 bases in frame from base 1. CDR1 and CDR2 are drawn from the germline V gene: MDHEN, SYDVKM. Genomic DNA was isolated from the sorted cells so that the TCRbeta CDR3 region could be sequenced. The immunoSEQ Assay was used for sequencing of TCRbeta CDR3 regions. TCRdb holds this immuneACCESS table with in-frame rearrangements only. Some clones are missing; in checked studies, unresolved V genes explain under half, and the rest has no known cause. The sample table holds about 64,000 clones, of which 87% were seen once. Around 0.76% of the sample comes from the top ten. Worth noting for this clone: Its specific antigen is unknown. It has no much larger one-base neighbor in the sample; base qualities were not kept.

The V and J genes are TRBV28 and TRBJ1-2; the D gene lacks a confident call. The origin of this receptor is an adult with an advanced solid tumor such as melanoma, head and neck, liver or kidney cancer. Material: CD4+ or CD8+ T cells sorted from blood, obtained in a trial of the OX40 agonist ivuxolimab. The sequence in DNA is TGTGCCAGCAGTCCCCAAGGGATCTGGGGAGGCTACACCTTC. Translated, it reads CASSPQGIWGGYTF.